This T cell receptor (beta chain) originates from a study of CD8 T cells in Susac syndrome. Trimming shortened V by 0 bases and J by 2 bases, and 15 bases separated the two germline ends. The CDR3 loop spans 16 amino acids. Germline CDR1 SGHTS, CDR2 YDEGEE. TCR beta was sequenced from blood CD8+ and CD4+ T cells. General study results and limits: As acknowledged by the study, its TCR sequencing and HLA analysis included a relatively small number of individuals.

Points on this clonotype: Its matching antigen is unknown.

cDNA came from about 0.5 to 1 ug RNA primed by random hexamers. Each CDR3 protein is one row after TCRdb ran MiXCR on the immunoSEQ multiplex PCR reads. The sample includes about 180,000 distinct CDR3 sequences, 90% to 95% of them seen just once. The gene calls are TRBV5-8 and TRBJ2-7, with D tentatively TRBD2 (6 bases). The receptor comes from a human donor with Susac syndrome. The specimen was CD4+ T cells from PBMCs. This CDR3 is CASSLEVRGMPYEQYF. Written as DNA, the CDR3 is TGTGCCAGCAGCTTGGAAGTCCGGGGGATGCCCTACGAGCAGTACTTC.